This T cell receptor beta chain was sequenced in a study of cytotoxic CD8 clonotypes in ibrutinib-treated CLL. General study findings and limits: Among the clonotypes, public ones were uncommon and contracted or held stable on treatment.

This table comes from immunoSEQ multiplex PCR, and its TCRdb copy is limited to in-frame clones, with some not included. The sample shows about 200,000 clones, 70% of them seen only once. As regards this clone: Its antigen is currently unknown.

The CDR3 loop spans 14 amino acids. CDR1 is MDHEN, CDR2 SYDVKM, per germline. Trimming shortened V by 3 bases and J by 9 bases, and 15 bases separated the two germline ends. The TCR sequence derives from a human donor with chronic lymphocytic leukemia. Sequences were derived from PBMCs, sampled after 12 months of ibrutinib treatment. The V call is TRBV28, the J call TRBJ1-5, with D perhaps TRBD1 (5 bases). DNA of the CDR3: TGTGCCAGCAGTTTGGAACAGGCCTATCGGCCCCAGCATTTT. Protein sequence: CASSLEQAYRPQHF.